These 2 T cell receptor beta chains came from one sample sequenced in a study of blood T cell repertoires in COVID-19 (dated by TCRdb to between 2020 and 2021). The method was the immunoSEQ multiplex PCR assay. Here the immuneACCESS table is served through TCRdb, limited to in-frame sequences with V and J called. Missing clones are a known gap in these copies; in checked studies unresolved V genes cover under half, and the rest lacks a known reason. The sample records roughly 77,000 clones, approximately 80% of which are singletons. The top ten constitute approximately 15% of the sample. Material for sequencing was peripheral blood. The receptors here all came from a man aged 55 to 70 with COVID-19, enrolled during active disease.

This clone was seen only a few times. The chain joins TRBV12-2 to TRBJ2-2; the D call in the table, TRBD2, was not verified against the DNA. TRBV12-2 is a recognized pseudogene. The CDR3 is 16 residues long. CDR3: CASRPSGSGDTGELFF. The CDR3 nucleotides are TGTGCAAGTCGCCCGAGCGGTAGCGGAGACACCGGGGAGCTGTTTTTT.

The CDR3 loop is CASSPSGTEQFF. CDR3 nucleotide sequence: TGTGCCAGCAGTCCAAGCGGGACTGAGCAGTTCTTC. The chain employs TRBV3-1 (or the pseudogene TRBV3-2) and TRBJ2-1; 7 bases match TRBD2. The germline V gene encodes CDR1 LGHDT and CDR2 YNNKEL (reference sequence). This CDR3 spans 12 amino acids. Trimming took 6 bases from V and 9 from J; bases not matched to a gene: 5.